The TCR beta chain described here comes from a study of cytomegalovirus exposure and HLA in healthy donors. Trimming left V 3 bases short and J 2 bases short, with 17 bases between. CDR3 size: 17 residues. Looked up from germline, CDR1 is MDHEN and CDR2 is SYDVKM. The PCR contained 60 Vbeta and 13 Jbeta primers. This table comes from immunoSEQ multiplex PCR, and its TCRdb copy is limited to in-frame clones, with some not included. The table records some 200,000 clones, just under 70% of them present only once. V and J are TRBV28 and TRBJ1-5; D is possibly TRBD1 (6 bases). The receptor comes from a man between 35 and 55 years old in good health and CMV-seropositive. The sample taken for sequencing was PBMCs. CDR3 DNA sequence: TGTGCCAGCAGTTTTGGGTCGGCTTACAGGGGCAATCAGCCCCAGCATTTT. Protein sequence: CASSFGSAYRGNQPQHF.